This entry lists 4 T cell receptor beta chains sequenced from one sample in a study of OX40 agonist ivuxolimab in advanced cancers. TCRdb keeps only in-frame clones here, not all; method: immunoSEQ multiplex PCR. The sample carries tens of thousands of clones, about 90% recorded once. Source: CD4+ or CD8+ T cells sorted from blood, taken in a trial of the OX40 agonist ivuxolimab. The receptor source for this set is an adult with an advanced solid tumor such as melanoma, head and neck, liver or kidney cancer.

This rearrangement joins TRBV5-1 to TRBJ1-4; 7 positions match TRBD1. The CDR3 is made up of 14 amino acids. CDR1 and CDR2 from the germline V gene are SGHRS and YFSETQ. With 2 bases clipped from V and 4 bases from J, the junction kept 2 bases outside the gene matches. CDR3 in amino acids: CASSLDRDNEKLFF. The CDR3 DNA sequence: TGCGCCAGCAGCTTAGACAGGGATAATGAAAAACTGTTTTTT.

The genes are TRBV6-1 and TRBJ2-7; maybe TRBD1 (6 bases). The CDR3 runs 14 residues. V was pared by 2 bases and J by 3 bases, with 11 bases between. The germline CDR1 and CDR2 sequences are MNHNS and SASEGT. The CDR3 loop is CASSEITGYYEQYF. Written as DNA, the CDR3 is TGTGCCAGCAGTGAAATAACAGGGTACTACGAGCAGTACTTC.

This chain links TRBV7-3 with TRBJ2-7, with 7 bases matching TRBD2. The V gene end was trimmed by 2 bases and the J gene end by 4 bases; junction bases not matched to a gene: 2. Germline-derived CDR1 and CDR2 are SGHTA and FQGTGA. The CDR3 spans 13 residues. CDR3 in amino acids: CASSLAGEYEQYF. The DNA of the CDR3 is TGTGCCAGCAGCTTAGCGGGGGAGTACGAGCAGTACTTC.

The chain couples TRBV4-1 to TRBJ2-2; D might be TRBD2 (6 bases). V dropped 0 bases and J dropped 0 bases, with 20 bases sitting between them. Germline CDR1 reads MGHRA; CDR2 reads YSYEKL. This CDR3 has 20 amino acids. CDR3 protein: CASSQDYTMTRDANTGELFF. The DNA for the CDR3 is TGCGCCAGCAGCCAAGATTACACCATGACTAGGGACGCGAACACCGGGGAGCTGTTTTTT.